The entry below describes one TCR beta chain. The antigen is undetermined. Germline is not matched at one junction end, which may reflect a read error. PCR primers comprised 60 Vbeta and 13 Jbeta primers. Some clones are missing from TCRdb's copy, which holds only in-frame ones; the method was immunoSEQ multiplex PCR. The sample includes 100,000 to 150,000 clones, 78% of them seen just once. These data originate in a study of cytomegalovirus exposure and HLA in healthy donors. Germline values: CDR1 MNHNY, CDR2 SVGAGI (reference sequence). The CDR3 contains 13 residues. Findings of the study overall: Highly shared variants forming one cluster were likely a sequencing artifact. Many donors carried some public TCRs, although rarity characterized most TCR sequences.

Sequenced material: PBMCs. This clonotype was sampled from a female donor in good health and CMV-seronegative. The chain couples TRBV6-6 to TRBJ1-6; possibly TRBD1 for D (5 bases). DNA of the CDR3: TGTGCCATCCAACGGGGGAATAATTCGCCCCTCCACTTT. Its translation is CAIQRGNNSPLHF.